This T cell receptor beta chain was profiled in a study of cytomegalovirus exposure and HLA in healthy donors. General study findings and limits: Among CMV-associated TCR beta chains, most appeared HLA-restricted in a later analysis.

The PCR made use of 60 Vbeta and 13 Jbeta primers. Produced via immunoSEQ multiplex PCR; TCRdb's table is partial and in-frame only. Its listing shows under 150,000 clones. Concerning this clone: What it binds is unknown.

Germline lookup yields CDR1 MNHEY and CDR2 SVGAGI. V lost 8 bases, J lost 6 bases, and 1 base stayed unmatched. The CDR3 consists of 12 residues. This TCR was sampled from a woman in her forties in good health and CMV-seronegative. This chain joins TRBV6-5 and TRBJ1-5, with TRBD1 identical over 10 bases. The sample consisted of PBMCs. CDR3 DNA: TGTGCCAGCCGACAGGGGGCTCAGCCCCAGCATTTT. Its translation is CASRQGAQPQHF.